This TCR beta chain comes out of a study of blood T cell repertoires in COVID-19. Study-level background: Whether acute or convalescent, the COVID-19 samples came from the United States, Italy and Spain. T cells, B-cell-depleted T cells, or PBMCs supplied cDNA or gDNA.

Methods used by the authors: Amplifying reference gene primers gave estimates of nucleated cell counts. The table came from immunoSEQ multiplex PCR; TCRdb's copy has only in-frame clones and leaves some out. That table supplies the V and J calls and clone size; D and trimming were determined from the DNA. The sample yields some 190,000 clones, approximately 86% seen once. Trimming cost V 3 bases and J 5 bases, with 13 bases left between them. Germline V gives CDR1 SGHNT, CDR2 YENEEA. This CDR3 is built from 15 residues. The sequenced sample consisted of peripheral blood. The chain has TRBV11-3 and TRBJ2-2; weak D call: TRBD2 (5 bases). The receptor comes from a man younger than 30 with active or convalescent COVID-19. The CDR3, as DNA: TGTGCCAGCAGCTTTCGGGGTCTAGAGACCGGGGAGCTGTTTTTT. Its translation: CASSFRGLETGELFF.